The sequence of this T cell receptor beta chain was determined in a study of T-cell memory formation after mild COVID-19. A single record per CDR3 protein comes from TCRdb applying MiXCR to the 5' RACE reads. Of approximately 110,000 distinct CDR3 sequences in the sample, roughly 20% were seen once. There are a few counts of this clonotype. The CDR3 loop spans 17 amino acids. The ends lost 5 bases at V and 0 bases at J; junction bases unmatched: 10. The germline gives CDR1 SEHNR, CDR2 FQNEAQ (reference sequence). Specimen: PBMCs or a T cell subset sorted from them (not recorded which). This TCR derives from a young man who had mild COVID-19 (a few samples of this study predate the infection). Cell type and time point are not known. The chain couples TRBV7-9 to TRBJ2-3, with 8 nucleotides matching TRBD2. Here the CDR3 reads CASSPRSSGVSTDTQYF. Here the CDR3 DNA reads TGTGCCAGCAGCCCAAGGAGTAGCGGGGTGAGCACAGATACGCAGTATTTT. Complete variable domain (other parts from reference TRBV7-9 and TRBJ2-3): DTGVSQNPRHKITKRGQNVTFRCDPISEHNRLYWYRQTLGQGPEFLTYFQNEAQLEKSRLLSDRFSAERPKGSFSTLEIQRTEQGDSAMYLCASSPRSSGVSTDTQYFGPGTRLTVL.